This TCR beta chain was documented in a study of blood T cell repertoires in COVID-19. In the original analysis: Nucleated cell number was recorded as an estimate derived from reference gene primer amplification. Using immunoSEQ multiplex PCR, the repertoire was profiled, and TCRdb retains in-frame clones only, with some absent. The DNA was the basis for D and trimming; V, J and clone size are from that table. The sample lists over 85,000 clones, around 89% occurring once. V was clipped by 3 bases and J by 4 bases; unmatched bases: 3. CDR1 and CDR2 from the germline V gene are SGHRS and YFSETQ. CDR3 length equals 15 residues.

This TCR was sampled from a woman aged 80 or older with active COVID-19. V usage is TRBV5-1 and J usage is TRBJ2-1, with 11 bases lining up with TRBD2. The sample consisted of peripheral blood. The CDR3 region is CASSSGTSGYNEQFF. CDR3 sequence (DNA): TGCGCCAGCAGCTCCGGGACTAGCGGATACAATGAGCAGTTCTTC.